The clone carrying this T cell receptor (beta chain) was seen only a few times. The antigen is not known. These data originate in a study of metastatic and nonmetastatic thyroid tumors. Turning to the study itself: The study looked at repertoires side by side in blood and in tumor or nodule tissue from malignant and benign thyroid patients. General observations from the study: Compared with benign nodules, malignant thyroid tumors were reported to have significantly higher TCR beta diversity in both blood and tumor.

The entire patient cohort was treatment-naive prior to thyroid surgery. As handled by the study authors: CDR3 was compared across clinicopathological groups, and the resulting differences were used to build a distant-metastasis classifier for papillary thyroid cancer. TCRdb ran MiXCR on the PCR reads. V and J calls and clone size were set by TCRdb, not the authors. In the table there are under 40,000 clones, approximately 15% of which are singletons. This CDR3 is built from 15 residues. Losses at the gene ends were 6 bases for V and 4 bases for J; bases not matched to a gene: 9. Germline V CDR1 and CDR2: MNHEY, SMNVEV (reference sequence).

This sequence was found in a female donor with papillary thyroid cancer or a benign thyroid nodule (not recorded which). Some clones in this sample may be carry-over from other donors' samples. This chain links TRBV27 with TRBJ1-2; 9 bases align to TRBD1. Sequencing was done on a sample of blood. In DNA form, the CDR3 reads TGTGCCAGCAGGAGACAGGGGGGGGAGCTCTATGGCTACACCTTC. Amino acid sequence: CASRRQGGELYGYTF.